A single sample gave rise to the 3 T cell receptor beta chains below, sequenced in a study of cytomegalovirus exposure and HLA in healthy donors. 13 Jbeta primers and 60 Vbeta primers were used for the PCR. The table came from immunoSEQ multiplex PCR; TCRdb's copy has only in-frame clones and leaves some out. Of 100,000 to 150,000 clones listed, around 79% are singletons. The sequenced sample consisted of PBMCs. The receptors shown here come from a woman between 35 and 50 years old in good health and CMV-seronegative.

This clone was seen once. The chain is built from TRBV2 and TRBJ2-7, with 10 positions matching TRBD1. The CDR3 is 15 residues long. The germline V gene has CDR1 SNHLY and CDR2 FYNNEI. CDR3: CARREDRGKGYEQYF. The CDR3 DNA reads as TGTGCTAGAAGGGAGGACAGGGGGAAGGGCTACGAGCAGTACTTC.

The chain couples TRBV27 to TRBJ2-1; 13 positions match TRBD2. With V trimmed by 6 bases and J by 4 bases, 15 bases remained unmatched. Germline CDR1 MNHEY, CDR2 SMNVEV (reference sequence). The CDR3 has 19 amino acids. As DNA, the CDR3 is TGTGCCAGCAGCCGAACCGGGACTAGCGGGAATAGGTATTACAATGAGCAGTTCTTC. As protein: CASSRTGTSGNRYYNEQFF.

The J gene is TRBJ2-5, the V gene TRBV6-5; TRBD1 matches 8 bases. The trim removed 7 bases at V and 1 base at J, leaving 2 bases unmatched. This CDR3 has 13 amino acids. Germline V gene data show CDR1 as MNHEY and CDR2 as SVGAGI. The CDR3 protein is CASKTGGQETQYF. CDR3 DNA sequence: TGTGCCAGCAAAACAGGGGGCCAAGAGACCCAGTACTTC.